This T cell receptor beta chain was found in a study of blood T cell repertoires in COVID-19. The CDR3 runs to 15 residues. Losses at the gene ends were 3 bases for V and 5 bases for J; bases not matched to a gene: 8. In germline, CDR1 is MGHDK, CDR2 SYGVNS. Sequencing used immunoSEQ multiplex PCR; TCRdb keeps in-frame clones, though not all of them. The sample holds about 190,000 clones, roughly 85% seen once. This receptor was obtained from a man between 60 and 75 years old with active or convalescent COVID-19. Sequencing was performed on peripheral blood. This chain joins TRBV25-1 and TRBJ1-1, with 8 bases lining up with TRBD1. The chain's CDR3 is CASSDSRTGSTEAFF. CDR3 DNA sequence: TGTGCCAGCAGTGATAGTCGGACAGGGAGTACTGAAGCTTTCTTT. The complete variable domain, with remaining parts taken from reference TRBV25-1 and TRBJ1-1, reads EADIYQTPRYLVIGTGKKITLECSQTMGHDKMYWYQQDPGMELHLIHYSYGVNSTEKGDLSSESTVSRIRTEHFPLTLESARPSHTSQYLCASSDSRTGSTEAFFGQGTRLTVV.